This T cell receptor (beta chain) was found in a study of blood T cells in healthy people across ages. Study-level results: When set beside aged donors, long-lived donors presented more naive CD4+ cells and higher diversity.

With regard to this clonotype: The antigen is unknown. At one end, the junction sequence differs from germline, possibly due to a read error.

Every participating donor contributed roughly 10 milliliters of peripheral blood through a draw. Every sample yielded at least 6.5 million isolated PBMCs. Next came a second PCR, run for roughly 7 to 12 cycles, which used a sample-barcoded 5' primer along with a J-beta primer mix. A template-switch adaptor containing 12 random nucleotides labeled each cDNA molecule. TCRdb itself ran the 5' RACE reads through MiXCR, one entry per CDR3 protein. The sample includes hundreds of thousands of distinct CDR3 sequences, under 55% seen only once; the top ten take 20% to 25%. This CDR3 has 14 amino acids. Germline CDR1 and CDR2: SQVTM and ANQGSEA.

What was sequenced was blood. This receptor was taken from a man aged 80 or over in good health. The rearrangement joins TRBV29-1 to TRBJ2-3, with D tentatively TRBD2 (6 bases). CDR3 loop: CSVEAGEGTGTQYF. The CDR3 DNA reads TGCAGCGTTGAAGCGGGGGAAGGCACAGGTACGCAGTATTTT.